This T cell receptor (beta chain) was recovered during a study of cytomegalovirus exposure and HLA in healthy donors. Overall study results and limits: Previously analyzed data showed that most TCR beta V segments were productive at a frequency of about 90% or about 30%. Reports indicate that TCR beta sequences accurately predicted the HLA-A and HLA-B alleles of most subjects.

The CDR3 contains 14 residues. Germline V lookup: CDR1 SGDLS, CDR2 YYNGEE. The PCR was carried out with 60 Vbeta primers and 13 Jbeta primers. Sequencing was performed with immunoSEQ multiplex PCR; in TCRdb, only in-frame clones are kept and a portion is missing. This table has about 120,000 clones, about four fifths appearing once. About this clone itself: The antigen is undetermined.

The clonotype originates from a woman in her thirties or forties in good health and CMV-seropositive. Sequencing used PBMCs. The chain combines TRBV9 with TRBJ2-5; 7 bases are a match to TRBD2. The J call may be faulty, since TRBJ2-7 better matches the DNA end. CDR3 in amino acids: CASSEGGSPYEQYF. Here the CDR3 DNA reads TGTGCCAGCAGTGAGGGCGGGAGCCCCTACGAGCAGTACTTC.